This TCR beta chain was sequenced in a study of blood T cell repertoires in COVID-19. In the study overall: Spain, Italy and the United States supplied samples that represented acute and convalescent COVID-19. T cells, B-cell-depleted T cells, or PBMCs provided the cDNA or gDNA that served as material.

Authors' analysis steps: Amplified reference gene primers provided the basis for estimating nucleated cell counts. Repertoires were generated with immunoSEQ multiplex PCR, while TCRdb's copy carries only in-frame clones and drops some. That table supplies the V and J calls and clone size; D and trimming were determined from the DNA. Of tens of thousands of clones detected, around four fifths appear once; the ten largest clones hold roughly 5.7%. Deletions cut 4 bases from V and 4 bases from J, with 11 bases between. CDR1 is MGHRA and CDR2 is YSYEKL in the germline V gene. The CDR3 runs to 14 residues.

The chain employs TRBV4-1 and TRBJ2-1; D gene ambiguous. The sequence derives from a man in his fifties with active COVID-19. Sequenced input: peripheral blood. The CDR3 here is CASSLQVLYNEQFF. The CDR3 nucleotides read TGCGCCAGCAGCCTCCAAGTCCTATACAATGAGCAGTTCTTC.